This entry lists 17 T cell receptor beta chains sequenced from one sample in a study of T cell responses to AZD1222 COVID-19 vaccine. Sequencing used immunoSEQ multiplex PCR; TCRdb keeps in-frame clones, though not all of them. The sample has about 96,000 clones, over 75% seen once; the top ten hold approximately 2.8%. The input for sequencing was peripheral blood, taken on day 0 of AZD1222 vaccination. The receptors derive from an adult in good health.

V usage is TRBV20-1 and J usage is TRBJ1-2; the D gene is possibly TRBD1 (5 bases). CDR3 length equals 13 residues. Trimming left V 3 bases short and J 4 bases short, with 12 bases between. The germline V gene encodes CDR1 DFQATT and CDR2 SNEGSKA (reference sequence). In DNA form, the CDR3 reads TGCAGTGCTAGTTCGGGGACTGTCTATGGCTACACCTTC. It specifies CSASSGTVYGYTF.

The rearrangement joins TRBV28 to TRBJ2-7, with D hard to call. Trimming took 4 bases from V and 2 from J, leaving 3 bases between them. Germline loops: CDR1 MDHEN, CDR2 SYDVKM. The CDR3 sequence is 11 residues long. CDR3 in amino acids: CASSSAYEQYF. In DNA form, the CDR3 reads TGTGCCAGCAGTTCAGCCTACGAGCAGTACTTC.

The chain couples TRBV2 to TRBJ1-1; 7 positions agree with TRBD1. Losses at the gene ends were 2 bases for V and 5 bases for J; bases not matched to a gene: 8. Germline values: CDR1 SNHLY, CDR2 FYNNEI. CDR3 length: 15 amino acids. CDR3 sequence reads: CASSELAGGKTEAFF. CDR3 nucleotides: TGTGCCAGCAGTGAACTGGCAGGGGGGAAGACTGAAGCTTTCTTT.

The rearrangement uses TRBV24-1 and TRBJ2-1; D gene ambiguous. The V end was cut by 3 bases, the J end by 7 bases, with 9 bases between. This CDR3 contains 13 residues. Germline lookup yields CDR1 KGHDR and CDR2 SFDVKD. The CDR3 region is CATSDEVGNEQFF. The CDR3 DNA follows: TGTGCCACCAGTGATGAAGTGGGTAATGAGCAGTTCTTC.

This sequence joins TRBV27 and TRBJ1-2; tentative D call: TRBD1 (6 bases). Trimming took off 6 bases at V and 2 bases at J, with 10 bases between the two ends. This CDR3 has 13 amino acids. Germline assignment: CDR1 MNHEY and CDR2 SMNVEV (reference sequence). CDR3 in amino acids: CASRAGQNYGYTF. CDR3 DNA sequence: TGTGCCAGCAGGGCCGGACAGAACTATGGCTACACCTTC.

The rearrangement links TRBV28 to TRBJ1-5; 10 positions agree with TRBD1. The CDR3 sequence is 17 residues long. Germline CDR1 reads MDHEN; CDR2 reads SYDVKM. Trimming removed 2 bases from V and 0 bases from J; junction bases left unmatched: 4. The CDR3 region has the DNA TGTGCCAGCAGTTTAGGGACAGGGGAATATAGCAATCAGCCCCAGCATTTT. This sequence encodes CASSLGTGEYSNQPQHF.

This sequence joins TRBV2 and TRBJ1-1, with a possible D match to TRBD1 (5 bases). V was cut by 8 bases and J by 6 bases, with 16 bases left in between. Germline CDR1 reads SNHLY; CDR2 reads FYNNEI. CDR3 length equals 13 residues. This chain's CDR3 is CASQGPADPEAFF. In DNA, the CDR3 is TGTGCCAGCCAGGGACCCGCCGATCCTGAAGCTTTCTTT.

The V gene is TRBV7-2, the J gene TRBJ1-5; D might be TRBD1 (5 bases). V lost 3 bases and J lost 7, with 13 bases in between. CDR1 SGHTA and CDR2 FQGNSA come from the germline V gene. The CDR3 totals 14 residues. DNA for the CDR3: TGTGCCAGCAGCTTGGGATGGGGCGGGCAGCCCCAGCATTTT. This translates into CASSLGWGGQPQHF.

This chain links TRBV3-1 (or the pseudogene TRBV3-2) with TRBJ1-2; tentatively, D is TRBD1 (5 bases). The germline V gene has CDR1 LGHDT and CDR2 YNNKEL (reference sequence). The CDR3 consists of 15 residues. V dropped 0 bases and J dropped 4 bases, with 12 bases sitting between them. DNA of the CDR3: TGTGCCAGCAGCCAAGACCGGGGCCTCGGCTATGGCTACACCTTC. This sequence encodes CASSQDRGLGYGYTF.

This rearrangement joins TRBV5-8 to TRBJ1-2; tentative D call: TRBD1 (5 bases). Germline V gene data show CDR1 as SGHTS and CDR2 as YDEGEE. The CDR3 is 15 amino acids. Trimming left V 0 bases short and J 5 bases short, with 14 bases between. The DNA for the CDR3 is TGTGCCAGCAGCTTGGGGCAGGGAGACACTTATGGCTACACCTTC. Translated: CASSLGQGDTYGYTF.

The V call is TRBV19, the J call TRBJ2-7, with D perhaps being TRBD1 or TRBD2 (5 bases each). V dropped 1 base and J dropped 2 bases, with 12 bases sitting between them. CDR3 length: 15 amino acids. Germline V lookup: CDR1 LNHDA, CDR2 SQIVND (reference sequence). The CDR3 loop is CASSIGGSNTYEQYF. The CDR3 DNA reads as TGTGCCAGTAGTATAGGGGGGAGTAACACCTACGAGCAGTACTTC. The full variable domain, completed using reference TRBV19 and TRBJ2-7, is DGGITQSPKYLFRKEGQNVTLSCEQNLNHDAMYWYRQDPGQGLRLIYYSQIVNDFQKGDIAEGYSVSREKKESFPLTVTSAQKNPTAFYLCASSIGGSNTYEQYFGPGTRLTVT.

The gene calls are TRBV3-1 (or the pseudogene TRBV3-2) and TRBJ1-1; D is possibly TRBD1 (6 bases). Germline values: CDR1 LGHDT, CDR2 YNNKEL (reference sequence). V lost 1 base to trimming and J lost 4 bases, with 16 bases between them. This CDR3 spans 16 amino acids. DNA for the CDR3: TGTGCCAGCAGCCAAGGGCCAGGGGCGTTGGGCACTGAAGCTTTCTTT. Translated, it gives CASSQGPGALGTEAFF.

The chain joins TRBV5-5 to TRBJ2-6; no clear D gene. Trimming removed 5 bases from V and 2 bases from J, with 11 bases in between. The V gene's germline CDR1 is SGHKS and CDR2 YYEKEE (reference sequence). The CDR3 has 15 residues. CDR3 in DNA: TGTGCCAGCAGTTCCACGTGGGCTGGGGCCAACGTCCTGACTTTC. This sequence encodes CASSSTWAGANVLTF.

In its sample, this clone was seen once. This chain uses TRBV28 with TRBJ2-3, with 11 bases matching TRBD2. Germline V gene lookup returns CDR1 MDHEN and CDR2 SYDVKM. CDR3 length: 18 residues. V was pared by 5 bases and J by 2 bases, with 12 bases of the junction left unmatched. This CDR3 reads CASSPRASGRLNTDTQYF. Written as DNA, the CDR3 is TGTGCCAGCAGTCCTCGGGCTAGCGGGAGGTTGAACACAGATACGCAGTATTTT.

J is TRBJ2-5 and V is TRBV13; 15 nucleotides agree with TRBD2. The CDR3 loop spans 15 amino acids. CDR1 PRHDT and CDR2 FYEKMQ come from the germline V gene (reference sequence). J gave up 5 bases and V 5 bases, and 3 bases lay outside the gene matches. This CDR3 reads CASSNGTSGRETQYF. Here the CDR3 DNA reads TGTGCCAGCAGCAACGGGACTAGCGGGAGGGAGACCCAGTACTTC.

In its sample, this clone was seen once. Here the CDR3 reads CASSHNRISKLLNTEAFF. Written as DNA, the CDR3 is TGTGCCAGCAGTCATAACAGGATATCGAAGTTGCTGAACACTGAAGCTTTCTTT. The chain combines TRBV28 with TRBJ1-1, with D possibly TRBD1 on 5 matching bases. The V end was cut by 5 bases, the J end by 0 bases, with 22 bases between. CDR1 is MDHEN, CDR2 SYDVKM, per germline. The CDR3 covers 18 residues. Complete variable domain (other parts from reference TRBV28 and TRBJ1-1): DVKVTQSSRYLVKRTGEKVFLECVQDMDHENMFWYRQDPGLGLRLIYFSYDVKMKEKGDIPEGYSVSREKKERFSLILESASTNQTSMYLCASSHNRISKLLNTEAFFGQGTRLTVV.

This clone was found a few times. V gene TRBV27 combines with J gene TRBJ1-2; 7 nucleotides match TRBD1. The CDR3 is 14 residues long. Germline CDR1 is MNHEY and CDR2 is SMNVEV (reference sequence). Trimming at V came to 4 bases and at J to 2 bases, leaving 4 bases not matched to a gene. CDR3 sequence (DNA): TGTGCCAGCAGTTCAATACAGGGGAACTATGGCTACACCTTC. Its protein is CASSSIQGNYGYTF.